This T cell receptor beta chain was documented in a study of blood T cell repertoires in COVID-19. Per the germline V gene, CDR1 is LGHNA and CDR2 is YSLEER. Trimming stripped 0 bases from V and 1 base from J, with 22 bases between. This CDR3 comprises 20 residues. Generated by immunoSEQ multiplex PCR, the TCRdb table keeps only in-frame clones and is missing some. Altogether about 180,000 clones are present, 86% being singletons, with the ten largest covering roughly 7%. The sequence was collected from a man between 50 and 59 years old with active or convalescent COVID-19. Source material: peripheral blood. The rearrangement uses TRBV4-3 and TRBJ1-3; D might be TRBD1 (6 bases). In DNA, the CDR3 is TGCGCCAGCAGCCAAGATCTTGCGGACAGTGGATTCAGTTCTGGAAACACCATATATTTT. Residues: CASSQDLADSGFSSGNTIYF.